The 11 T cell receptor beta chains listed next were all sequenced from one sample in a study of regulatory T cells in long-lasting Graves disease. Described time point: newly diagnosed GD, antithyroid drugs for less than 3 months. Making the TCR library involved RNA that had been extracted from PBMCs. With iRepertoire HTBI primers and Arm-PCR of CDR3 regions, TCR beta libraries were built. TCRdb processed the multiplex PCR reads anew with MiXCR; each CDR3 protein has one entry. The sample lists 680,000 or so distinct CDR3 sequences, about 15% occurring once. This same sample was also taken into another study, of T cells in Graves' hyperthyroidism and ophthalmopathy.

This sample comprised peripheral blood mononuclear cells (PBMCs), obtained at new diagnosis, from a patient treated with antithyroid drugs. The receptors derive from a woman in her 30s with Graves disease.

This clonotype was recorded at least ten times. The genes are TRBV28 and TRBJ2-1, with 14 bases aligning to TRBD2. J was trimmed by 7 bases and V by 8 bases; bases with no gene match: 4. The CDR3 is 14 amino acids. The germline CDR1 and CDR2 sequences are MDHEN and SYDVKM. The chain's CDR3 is CASRTSGRWNEQFF. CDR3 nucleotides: TGTGCCAGCCGGACTAGCGGGAGGTGGAATGAGCAGTTCTTC.

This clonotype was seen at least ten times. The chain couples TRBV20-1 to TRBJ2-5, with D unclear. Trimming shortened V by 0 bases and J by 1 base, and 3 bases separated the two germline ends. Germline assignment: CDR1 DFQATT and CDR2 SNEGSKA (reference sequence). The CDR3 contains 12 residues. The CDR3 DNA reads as TGCAGTGCTAGAGAGGCCCAAGAGACCCAGTACTTC. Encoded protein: CSAREAQETQYF.

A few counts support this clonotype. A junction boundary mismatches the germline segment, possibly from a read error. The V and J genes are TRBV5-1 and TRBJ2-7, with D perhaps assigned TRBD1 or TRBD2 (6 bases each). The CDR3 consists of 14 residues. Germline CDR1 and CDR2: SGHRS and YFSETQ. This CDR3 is CASSPSGGAYGQYF. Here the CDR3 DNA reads TGCGCCAGCAGCCCGTCCGGGGGCGCCTACGGGCAGTACTTC.

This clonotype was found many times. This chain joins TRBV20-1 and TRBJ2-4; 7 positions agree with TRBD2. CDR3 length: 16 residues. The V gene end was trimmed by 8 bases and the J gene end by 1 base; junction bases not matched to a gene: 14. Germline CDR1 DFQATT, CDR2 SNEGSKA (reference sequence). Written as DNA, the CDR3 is TGCAGTACAACCCGCGGGGGAATTTCCGCCAAAAACATTCAGTACTTC. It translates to CSTTRGGISAKNIQYF.

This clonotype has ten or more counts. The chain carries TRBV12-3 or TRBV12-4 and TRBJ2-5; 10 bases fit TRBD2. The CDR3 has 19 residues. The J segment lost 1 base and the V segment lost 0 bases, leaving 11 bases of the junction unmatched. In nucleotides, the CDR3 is TGTGCCAGCAGTTTAGCGAGTCTGGGGAGCGGGAGGGCCCAAGAGACCCAGTACTTC. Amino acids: CASSLASLGSGRAQETQYF.

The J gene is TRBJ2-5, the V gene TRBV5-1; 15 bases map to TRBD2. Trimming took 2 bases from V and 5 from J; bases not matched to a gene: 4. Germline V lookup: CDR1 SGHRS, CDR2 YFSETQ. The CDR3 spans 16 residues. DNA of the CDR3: TGCGCCAGCAGCTTCGGACTAGCGGGAGGGAAGGAGACCCAGTACTTC. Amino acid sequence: CASSFGLAGGKETQYF.

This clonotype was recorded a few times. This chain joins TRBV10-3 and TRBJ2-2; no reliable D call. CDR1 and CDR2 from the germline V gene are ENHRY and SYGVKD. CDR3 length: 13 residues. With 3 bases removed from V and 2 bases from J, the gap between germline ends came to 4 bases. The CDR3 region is CAISEGNTGELFF. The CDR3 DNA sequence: TGTGCCATCAGTGAAGGTAACACCGGGGAGCTGTTTTTT.

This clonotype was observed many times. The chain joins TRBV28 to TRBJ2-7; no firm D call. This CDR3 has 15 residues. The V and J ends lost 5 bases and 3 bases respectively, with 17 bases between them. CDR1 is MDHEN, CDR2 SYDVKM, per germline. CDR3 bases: TGTGCCAGCAGTGGGTTGAGCAGTTCCAACTACGAGCAGTACTTC. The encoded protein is CASSGLSSSNYEQYF.

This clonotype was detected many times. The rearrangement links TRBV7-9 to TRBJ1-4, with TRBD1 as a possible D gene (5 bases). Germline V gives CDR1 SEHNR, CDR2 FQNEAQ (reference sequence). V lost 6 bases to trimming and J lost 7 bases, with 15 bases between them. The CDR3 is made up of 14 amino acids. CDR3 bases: TGTGCCAGCAGTTTGAAGGGCGGGGGTGAAAAACTGTTTTTT. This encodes CASSLKGGGEKLFF.

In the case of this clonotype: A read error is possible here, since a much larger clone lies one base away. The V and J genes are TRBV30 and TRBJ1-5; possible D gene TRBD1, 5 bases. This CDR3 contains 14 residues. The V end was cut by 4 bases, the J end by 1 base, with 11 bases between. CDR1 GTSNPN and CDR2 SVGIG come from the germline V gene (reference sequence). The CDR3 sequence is CAWTRWGSNQPQHF. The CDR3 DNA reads TGTGCCTGGACCCGCTGGGGGAGCAATCAGCCCCAGCATTTT.

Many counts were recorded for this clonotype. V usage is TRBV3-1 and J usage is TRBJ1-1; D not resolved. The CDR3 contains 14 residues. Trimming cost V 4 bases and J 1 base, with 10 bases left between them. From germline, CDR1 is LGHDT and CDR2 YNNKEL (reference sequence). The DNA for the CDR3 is TGTGCCAGCAGCCCCCACGATAGGAACACTGAAGCTTTCTTT. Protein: CASSPHDRNTEAFF. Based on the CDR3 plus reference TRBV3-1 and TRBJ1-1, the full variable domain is DTAVSQTPKYLVTQMGNDKSIKCEQNLGHDTMYWYKQDSKKFLKIMFSYNNKELIINETVPNRFSPKSPDKAHLNLHINSLELGDSAVYFCASSPHDRNTEAFFGQGTRLTVV.